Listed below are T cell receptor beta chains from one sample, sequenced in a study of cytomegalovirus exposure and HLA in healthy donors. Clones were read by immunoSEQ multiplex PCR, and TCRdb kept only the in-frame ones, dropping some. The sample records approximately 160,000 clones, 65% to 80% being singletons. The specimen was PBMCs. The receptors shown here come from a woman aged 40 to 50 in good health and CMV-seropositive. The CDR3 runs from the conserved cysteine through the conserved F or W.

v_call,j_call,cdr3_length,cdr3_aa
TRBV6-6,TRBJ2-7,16,CASSSGDRGALYEQYF
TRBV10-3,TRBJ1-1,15,CAISERAGQNTEAFF
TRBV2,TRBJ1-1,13,CASSEALITEAFF
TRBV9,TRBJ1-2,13,CASSHGVDYGYTF
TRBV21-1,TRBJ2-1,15,CARFIDRCQPNEQFF
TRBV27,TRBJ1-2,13,CASRITGGYGYTF
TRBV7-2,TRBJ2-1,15,CASSLEAGSINEQFF
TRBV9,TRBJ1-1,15,CASRRGNQQNTEAFF
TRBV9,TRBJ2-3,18,CASSDLSGGGTSQNTQYF
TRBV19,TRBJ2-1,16,CASRGLAGAIRNEQFF
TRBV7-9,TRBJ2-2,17,CASSLDSLARTTGELFF
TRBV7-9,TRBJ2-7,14,CASSSNRQGYEQYF
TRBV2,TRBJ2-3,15,CASSVPGTVTDTQYF
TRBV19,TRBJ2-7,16,CASSIMGQGIAYEQYF
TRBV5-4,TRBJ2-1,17,CASSLGFNGGLYNEQFF
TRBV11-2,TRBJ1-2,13,CASSTIDRGGYTF
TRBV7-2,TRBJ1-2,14,CASSLNAAVYGYTF
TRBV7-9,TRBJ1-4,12,CASSLESEKLFF
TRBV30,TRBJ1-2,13,CACDLTGVSGYTF
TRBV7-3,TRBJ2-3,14,CASGTSGGTDTQYF
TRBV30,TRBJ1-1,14,CAWSPNPGDTEAFF
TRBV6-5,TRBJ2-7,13,CASKAGGGYEQYF
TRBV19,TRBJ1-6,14,CASNSQGGNSPLHF
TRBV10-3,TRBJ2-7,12,CATSGVGYEQYF
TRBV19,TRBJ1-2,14,CASSILSGVGGYTF
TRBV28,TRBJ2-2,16,CASSLAEMVLTGELFF
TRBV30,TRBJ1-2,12,CAWIISGAGYTF
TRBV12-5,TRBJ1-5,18,CASGLVSARGELGQPQHF
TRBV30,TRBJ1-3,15,CAWRRPGQGMDTIYF
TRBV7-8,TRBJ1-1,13,CASSLTVNTEAFF
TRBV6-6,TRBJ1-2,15,CASSYWTGTNYGYTF
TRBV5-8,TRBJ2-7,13,CASSPPGSEEQYF
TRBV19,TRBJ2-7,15,CASSSGGQGIDEQYF
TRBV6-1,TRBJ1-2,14,CASSEGAGSGGYTF
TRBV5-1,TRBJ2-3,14,CASSLDRGGDTQYF
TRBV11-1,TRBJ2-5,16,CASSLQMTSSQETQYF
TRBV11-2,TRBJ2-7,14,CASSPDSYSYEQYF
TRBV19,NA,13,CASSAGYAYEQYF
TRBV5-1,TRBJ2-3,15,CASSLAALGTDTQYF
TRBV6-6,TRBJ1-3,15,CASSYPPDRLNTIYF
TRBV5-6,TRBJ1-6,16,CASSWGTGGTDSPLHF
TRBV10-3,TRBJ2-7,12,CAIGLGPYEQYF
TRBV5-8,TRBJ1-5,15,CASSLGGYSNQPQHF
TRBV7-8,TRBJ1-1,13,CASSLVQGAEAFF
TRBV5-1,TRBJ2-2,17,CASSPRTGGGDTGELFF
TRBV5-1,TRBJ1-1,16,CASSPGTGVVNTEAFF
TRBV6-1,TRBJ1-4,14,CASSRGTGIEKLFF
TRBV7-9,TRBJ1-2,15,CASSSPVDRGYGYTF
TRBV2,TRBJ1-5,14,CASSNEGRMGPQHF
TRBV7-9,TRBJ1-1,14,CSSSGKGGNTEAFF
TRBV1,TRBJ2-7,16,CTSSQDLRGTFWQQYF
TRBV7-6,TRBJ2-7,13,CASSPGQSYEQYF